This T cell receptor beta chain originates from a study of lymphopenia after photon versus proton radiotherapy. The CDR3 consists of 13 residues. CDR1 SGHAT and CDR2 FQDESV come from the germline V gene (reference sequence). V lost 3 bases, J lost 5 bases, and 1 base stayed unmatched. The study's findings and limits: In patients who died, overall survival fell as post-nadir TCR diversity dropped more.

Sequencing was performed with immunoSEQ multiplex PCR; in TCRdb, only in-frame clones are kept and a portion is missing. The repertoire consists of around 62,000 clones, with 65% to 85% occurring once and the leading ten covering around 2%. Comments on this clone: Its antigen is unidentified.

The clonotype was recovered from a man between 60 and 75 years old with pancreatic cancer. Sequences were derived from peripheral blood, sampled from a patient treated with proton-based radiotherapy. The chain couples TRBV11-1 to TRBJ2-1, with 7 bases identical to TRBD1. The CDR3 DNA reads TGTGCCAGCAGCTTGGGACAGAACAATGAGCAGTTCTTC. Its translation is CASSLGQNNEQFF. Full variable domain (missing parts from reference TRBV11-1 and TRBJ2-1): EAEVAQSPRYKITEKSQAVAFWCDPISGHATLYWYRQILGQGPELLVQFQDESVVDDSQLPKDRFSAERLKGVDSTLKIQPAELGDSAMYLCASSLGQNNEQFFGPGTRLTVL.